This TCR beta chain was retrieved from a study of cytomegalovirus exposure and HLA in healthy donors. Findings and limits, study-wide: Immune exposure information available was restricted to CMV serostatus. A prior analysis recorded that most TCR beta V segments were productive about 87% or about 30% of the time.

This cohort consisted of healthy bone marrow donors. This PCR relied on a set of 60 Vbeta primers and 13 Jbeta primers. Assay used: immunoSEQ multiplex PCR; TCRdb lists only in-frame clones, some missing. The repertoire consists of over 150,000 clones, with roughly 80% occurring once and the leading ten covering 3% to 4%. Worth noting for this clone: The antigen remains unidentified.

This CDR3 is 16 amino acids long. Trimming cost V 3 bases and J 0 bases, with 9 bases left between them. Germline CDR1 and CDR2: LNHNV and YYDKDF (reference sequence). The chain employs TRBV15 and TRBJ2-6; D possibly corresponds to TRBD1 (6 bases). The specimen was PBMCs. The source is a woman aged 25 to 39 in good health and CMV-seropositive. In DNA, the CDR3 is TGTGCCACCAGCAGGGACAGTCCCTCTGGGGCCAACGTCCTGACTTTC. Its protein is CATSRDSPSGANVLTF. The whole variable domain, filled in from reference TRBV15 and TRBJ2-6, reads DAMVIQNPRYQVTQFGKPVTLSCSQTLNHNVMYWYQQKSSQAPKLLFHYYDKDFNNEADTPDNFQSRRPNTSFCFLDIRSPGLGDTAMYLCATSRDSPSGANVLTFGAGSRLTVL.